One and the same sample provided the 30 T cell receptor beta chains below, sequenced in a study of T cells in women clearing cervical HPV infection. TCRdb's copy holds only in-frame clones and misses some; the assay was immunoSEQ multiplex PCR. The data show 30,000 to 40,000 clones, and the top ten clones hold more than 1.3%. Sequencing was carried out using blood buffy coat. All receptors come from a woman between 18 and 75 years old with a cervical HPV16 infection that either progressed to CIN3+ or cleared (not recorded which).

As concerns this clone: At one boundary the junction diverges from the germline segment, which might be a read error. The CDR3 end is not reached by the read, which stops 3 residues before it; the germline J gene fills it in. The chain is built from TRBV18 and TRBJ1-1; D unclear. The CDR3 is made up of 16 amino acids. The germline gives CDR1 KGHSH, CDR2 LQKENI. Partial CDR3 DNA: TGTGCCAGCTCACCAAATCGTCGTCAGGAGAACAGTGAA. It specifies CASSPNRRQENSE. The whole CDR3 is CASSPNRRQENSEAFF.

The CDR3 sequence: CASSLAVSVYEQYF. Incomplete CDR3 DNA: TGTGCCAGCAGCTTGGCTGTGTCGGTCTACGAG. The chain employs TRBV5-6 and TRBJ2-7; D unclear. Sequencing ends 3 residues short of the CDR3 end; the germline J gene provides the rest. The germline gives CDR1 SGHDT, CDR2 YYEEEE. This CDR3 has 14 residues. The V end was cut by 0 bases, the J end by 3 bases, with 10 bases between.

With regard to this clone: Read data end 3 residues before the CDR3 end; the end is taken from the germline J gene. This chain joins TRBV10-2 and TRBJ1-2; 8 bases line up with TRBD1. The CDR3 is made up of 14 amino acids. The germline gives CDR1 WSHSY, CDR2 SAAADI. Trimming at V came to 0 bases and at J to 5 bases, leaving 2 bases not matched to a gene. CDR3 DNA, as far as it was read: TGCGCCAGCAGTGAGTCAAGGACAGGGTATGGC. This codes for CASSESRTGYG. The CDR3 in full is CASSESRTGYGYTF.

Details on this clone: The read stops 3 residues short of the end of the CDR3; the missing end is completed from the germline J gene. The chain uses TRBV7-3 and TRBJ2-3, with D maybe TRBD2 (5 bases). The ends were cut back, 4 bases at V and 3 bases at J, with 14 bases in the middle. The CDR3 extends over 15 amino acids. From germline, CDR1 is SGHTA and CDR2 FQGTGA. The CDR3 sequence is CASSSVALGTDTQYF. The CDR3 bases that were read are TGTGCCAGCAGCTCTGTAGCGTTGGGGACAGATACG.

Concerning this clone: The read falls 3 residues short of the CDR3 end, and the missing part is taken from the germline J gene. The chain recombines TRBV18 with TRBJ2-3, with 9 bases aligning to TRBD1. Germline assignment: CDR1 KGHSH and CDR2 LQKENI. The V segment lost 5 bases and the J segment 4 bases; nucleotides outside the gene matches: 7. This CDR3 spans 15 amino acids. The CDR3 protein is CASSATGGFSDTQYF. The covered CDR3 bases are TGTGCCAGCTCAGCGACAGGGGGATTTTCAGATACG.

A remark on this clone: The missing CDR3 end, 3 residues past where the read stops, is filled in from the germline J gene. The J gene is TRBJ2-3, the V gene TRBV30; maybe TRBD1 (5 bases). The germline CDR1 and CDR2 sequences are GTSNPN and SVGIG (reference sequence). This CDR3 is built from 15 residues. V was pared by 1 base and J by 2 bases, with 13 bases between. The CDR3 is CAWSGGRVITDTQYF. The covered CDR3 bases are TGTGCCTGGAGTGGAGGCAGGGTGATCACAGATACG. Using reference TRBV30 and TRBJ2-3 for the parts outside the CDR3, the full variable domain is SQTIHQWPATLVQPVGSPLSLECTVEGTSNPNLYWYRQAAGRGLQLLFYSVGIGQISSEVPQNLSASRPQDRQFILSSKKLLLSDSGFYLCAWSGGRVITDTQYFGPGTRLTVL.

As concerns this clone: With the read ending 3 residues before the CDR3 end, the germline J gene is used to fill in that end. The V and J genes are TRBV27 and TRBJ2-7; a weak D match, TRBD1 (6 bases). Between the trimmed V and J ends, which lost 6 bases and 1 base, there was a span of 10 bases. From germline, CDR1 is MNHEY and CDR2 SMNVEV (reference sequence). The CDR3 is 13 residues long. This CDR3 reads CASSSDSSYEQYF. The sequenced part of the CDR3 DNA is TGTGCCAGCAGCTCGGACAGTTCCTACGAG.

Concerning this clone: The CDR3 goes on 3 residues after the read ends, and that part is filled in from the germline J gene. The J gene is TRBJ1-4, the V gene TRBV30, with D possibly matching TRBD1 (5 bases). The CDR3 sequence is 13 residues long. The germline V gene has CDR1 GTSNPN and CDR2 SVGIG (reference sequence). The CDR3 DNA, read in part, is TGTGCCTGGGTTAGGTCTGGGGCCAACGTA. This translates into CAWVRSGANV. The whole CDR3 reads CAWVRSGANVLFF.

A remark on this clone: The read halts 3 residues ahead of the CDR3 end, with the missing end drawn from the germline J gene. The rearrangement joins TRBV30 to TRBJ1-6, with D unclear. The CDR3 is 13 amino acids. The V end lost 8 bases, the J end lost 7 bases, and 15 bases lay between the germline ends. The germline V gene encodes CDR1 GTSNPN and CDR2 SVGIG (reference sequence). The CDR3 sequence is CAGHGGPNSPLHF. CDR3 DNA, as far as it was read: TGTGCCGGCCATGGCGGGCCGAATTCACCC.

Concerning this clone: Read sequence stops 3 residues before the CDR3 end, and the germline J gene provides the missing end. This sequence joins TRBV7-3 and TRBJ1-2; 9 positions match TRBD1. Germline CDR1 is SGHTA and CDR2 is FQGTGA. The CDR3 runs to 13 residues. CDR3 sequence: CASSSRTGAGYTF. The part of the CDR3 DNA that was read is TGTGCCAGCAGCTCCCGGACAGGGGCGGGC.

As concerns this clone: The read ends 3 residues before the CDR3 terminus; that terminus is restored from the germline J gene. The chain joins TRBV7-3 to TRBJ2-5; 7 bases map to TRBD2. V was pared by 5 bases and J by 0 bases, with 3 bases of the junction left unmatched. Germline CDR1 is SGHTA and CDR2 is FQGTGA. The CDR3 is 14 residues long. Partial CDR3 DNA: TGTGCCAGCAGCCGAGGGACTAACCAAGAGACC. Translating gives CASSRGTNQET. The entire CDR3 reads CASSRGTNQETQYF.

As to this clone: The read stops 3 residues short of the end of the CDR3; the missing end is completed from the germline J gene. The rearrangement uses TRBV5-1 and TRBJ2-1, with D possibly matching TRBD1 (5 bases). Germline CDR1 reads SGHRS; CDR2 reads YFSETQ. V lost 3 bases to trimming and J lost 9 bases, with 19 bases between them. This CDR3 has 15 residues. Here the CDR3 reads CASSSYTRQRGEQFF. The sequenced part of the CDR3 DNA is TGCGCCAGCAGCTCGTACACCCGACAGCGCGGTGAG.

Concerning this clone: The read finishes 3 residues shy of the CDR3 end, and the germline J gene is used to complete it. The chain has TRBV7-6 and TRBJ2-1, with 8 bases that match TRBD2. V was pared by 5 bases and J by 5 bases, with 8 bases of the junction left unmatched. CDR1 is SGHVS and CDR2 is FNYEAQ in the germline V gene. CDR3 size: 15 residues. CDR3: CASSPASGSHNEQFF. The CDR3 DNA, read in part, is TGTGCCAGCAGCCCAGCCAGCGGGAGCCACAATGAG. The complete variable domain, with remaining parts taken from reference TRBV7-6 and TRBJ2-1, reads GAGVSQSPRYKVTKRGQDVALRCDPISGHVSLYWYRQALGQGPEFLTYFNYEAQQDKSGLPNDRFSAERPEGSISTLTIQRTEQRDSAMYRCASSPASGSHNEQFFGPGTRLTVL.

Of note for this clone: The junction departs from germline at one end; a sequencing error may be responsible. Read data end 3 residues before the CDR3 end; the end is taken from the germline J gene. In the same sample, other DNA sequences code for this CDR3. This chain connects TRBV18 to TRBJ1-3; D is ambiguous. Germline lookup yields CDR1 KGHSH and CDR2 LQKENI. The CDR3 is 17 residues long. The CDR3 sequence: CASSPPAGAFSGNTIYF. CDR3 bases read: TGTGCCAGCTCACCACCTGCGGGTGCCTTCTCTGGAAACACA.

About this clone: The read finishes 3 residues shy of the CDR3 end, and the germline J gene is used to complete it. The chain combines TRBV18 with TRBJ2-3, with D perhaps matching TRBD1 (6 bases). The CDR3 length is 17 residues. The germline V gene encodes CDR1 KGHSH and CDR2 LQKENI. V was pared by 6 bases and J by 1 base, with 20 bases between. The CDR3 region is CASSPTPSGHGTDTQYF. The DNA read from the CDR3 is TGTGCCAGCTCCCCAACGCCTTCGGGACACGGCACAGATACG.

Comments on this clone: Read data end 3 residues before the CDR3 end; the end is taken from the germline J gene. The V call is TRBV6-1, the J call TRBJ2-5; 8 bases agree with TRBD1. V shed 4 bases, J shed 4 bases, and the junction held 8 bases outside the gene matches. The CDR3 runs to 15 residues. Looked up from germline, CDR1 is MNHNS and CDR2 is SASEGT. CDR3 protein: CASSARQGRTETQYF. CDR3 DNA (partial): TGTGCCAGCAGTGCGCGACAGGGGAGGACAGAGACC.

Remarks on this clone: The read terminates 3 residues before the CDR3 end, so the remaining end is supplied by the germline J gene. The V gene is TRBV2, the J gene TRBJ1-4; the D gene is possibly TRBD1 (6 bases). Germline V CDR1 and CDR2: SNHLY, FYNNEI. The CDR3 has 14 residues. V lost 6 bases to trimming and J lost 3 bases, with 11 bases between them. CDR3 protein: CASSAYRANEKLFF. The CDR3 bases that were read are TGTGCCAGCAGCGCCTACAGGGCTAATGAAAAA.

Regarding this clone: The missing CDR3 end, 3 residues past where the read stops, is filled in from the germline J gene. V is TRBV4-1 and J is TRBJ1-2; 7 nucleotides agree with TRBD1. Germline CDR1 is MGHRA and CDR2 is YSYEKL. The CDR3 extends over 16 amino acids. The V and J ends lost 5 bases and 7 bases, in that order; junction bases with no gene match: 16. Partial CDR3 DNA: TGCGCCAGCAGCGAAAGACAGGGATCGCTTGACGGTGGC. Protein product: CASSERQGSLDGG. The entire CDR3 sequence reads CASSERQGSLDGGYTF.

As for this clone: The read gets to within 3 residues of the CDR3 end, and the germline J gene fills in the rest. This chain joins TRBV5-1 and TRBJ2-7; D uncertain. The germline V and J ends were trimmed by 0 bases and 2 bases, with 12 bases remaining between them. CDR3 length: 15 residues. Germline CDR1 and CDR2: SGHRS and YFSETQ. CDR3 in amino acids: CASSLGGNSAYEQYF. Incomplete CDR3 DNA: TGCGCCAGCAGCTTGGGAGGTAACAGTGCCTACGAG.

The CDR3 bases that were read are TGTGCCAGCAGCTTCCGGGACAGGGTGAACAATGAG. This translates into CASSFRDRVNNE. The whole CDR3 sequence is CASSFRDRVNNEQFF. This rearrangement joins TRBV11-3 to TRBJ2-1; 9 bases are shared with TRBD1. The CDR3 goes on 3 residues after the read ends, and that part is filled in from the germline J gene. The CDR3 sequence is 15 residues long. CDR1 and CDR2 (germline): SGHNT, YENEEA. The junction had 5 bases not matched to a gene; V was cut back by 3 bases and J by 5 bases. Full variable domain (outside the CDR3, taken from reference TRBV11-3 and TRBJ2-1): EAGVVQSPRYKIIEKKQPVAFWCNPISGHNTLYWYLQNLGQGPELLIRYENEEAVDDSQLPKDRFSAERLKGVDSTLKIQPAELGDSAVYLCASSFRDRVNNEQFFGPGTRLTVL.

Of note for this clone: Coverage ceases 3 residues before the CDR3 finishes, and the germline J gene fills in the end. This chain connects TRBV30 to TRBJ2-2; no firm D call. The CDR3 sequence is 15 residues long. Germline V gene data show CDR1 as GTSNPN and CDR2 as SVGIG (reference sequence). Incomplete CDR3 DNA: TGTGCCTGGAGTGTACGGCGAGCAACTAATGAAAAG. The encoded protein is CAWSVRRATNEK. The full CDR3 sequence reads CAWSVRRATNEKLFF.

A remark on this clone: The read ends 3 residues early relative to the CDR3; the germline J gene fills the gap. J is TRBJ2-5 and V is TRBV20-1; D is unresolved. V lost 1 base and J 0 bases, leaving 6 bases between the germline ends. The CDR3 is 13 amino acids. Looked up from germline, CDR1 is DFQATT and CDR2 is SNEGSKA (reference sequence). CDR3 DNA, as far as it was read: TGCAGTGCTAGAGTAGTGAACCAAGAGACC. Translation: CSARVVNQET. The full CDR3 sequence reads CSARVVNQETQYF.

With regard to this clone: The read finishes 3 residues shy of the CDR3 end, and the germline J gene is used to complete it. The J gene is TRBJ2-3, the V gene TRBV11-1; TRBD2 agrees at 10 bases. The germline CDR1 and CDR2 sequences are SGHAT and FQDESV (reference sequence). The CDR3 is 13 residues long. Trimming removed 6 bases from V and 6 bases from J; junction bases left unmatched: 3. The CDR3 loop reads CASRLAGVDTQYF. The sequenced CDR3 bases are TGTGCCAGCAGGCTAGCGGGAGTTGATACG.

On this clone: Read sequence stops 3 residues before the CDR3 end, and the germline J gene provides the missing end. The rearrangement joins TRBV13 to TRBJ1-2, with D possibly being TRBD1 (6 bases). With 5 bases removed from V and 7 bases from J, the gap between germline ends came to 14 bases. Germline CDR1 reads PRHDT; CDR2 reads FYEKMQ (reference sequence). The CDR3 runs 13 residues. CDR3 sequence reads: CASSRGGGFGYTF. The sequenced CDR3 bases are TGTGCCAGCAGCCGCGGGGGGGGCTTTGGC. Looking up the rest from reference TRBV13 and TRBJ1-2 gives the full variable domain: AAGVIQSPRHLIKEKRETATLKCYPIPRHDTVYWYQQGPGQDPQFLISFYEKMQSDKGSIPDRFSAQQFSDYHSELNMSSLELGDSALYFCASSRGGGFGYTFGSGTRLTVV.

A word on this clone: With the read ending 3 residues before the CDR3 end, the germline J gene is used to fill in that end. The genes are TRBV10-3 and TRBJ2-7; the match to TRBD1 covers 8 bases. Germline trimming cut 6 bases from V and 2 bases from J; bases unmatched to any gene: 3. The germline gives CDR1 ENHRY, CDR2 SYGVKD. CDR3 length equals 13 residues. CDR3 amino acids: CAIRMGQAYEQYF. The CDR3 bases that were read are TGTGCCATCAGAATGGGACAGGCCTACGAG.

The part of the CDR3 DNA that was read is TGTGCCAGCGCCCTAGCGGGGGGGCGAGAGACG. Residues: CASALAGGRET. The complete CDR3 protein is CASALAGGRETQYF. V and J are TRBV19 and TRBJ2-3; 12 positions match TRBD2. The CDR3 end falls 3 residues outside the read, so it is completed with the germline J gene. The germline V gene has CDR1 LNHDA and CDR2 SQIVND (reference sequence). The CDR3 contains 14 residues.

On this clone itself: The CDR3 end lies 3 residues beyond the end of the read and is filled in from the germline J gene. V and J are TRBV19 and TRBJ1-2; D is unclear. V was pared by 7 bases and J by 2 bases, with 14 bases between. CDR3 length equals 14 residues. Germline-derived CDR1 and CDR2 are LNHDA and SQIVND (reference sequence). CDR3 bases read: TGTGCCAGTATGGCGGGGTTCCCCAACTATGGC. Translation gives CASMAGFPNYG. In full, the CDR3 is CASMAGFPNYGYTF.

Details on this clone: The read terminates 3 residues ahead of where the CDR3 ends, so the germline J gene completes it. Other nucleotide sequences from this sample produce the same CDR3. The V call is TRBV18, the J call TRBJ1-2; D uncertain. Germline values: CDR1 KGHSH, CDR2 LQKENI. The CDR3 totals 13 residues. The V gene lost 1 base and the J gene lost 6 bases, with 9 bases spanning the gap. The DNA read from the CDR3 is TGTGCCAGCTCACCACGGCAGGAGGATGGC. It translates to CASSPRQEDG. The whole CDR3 region reads CASSPRQEDGYTF.

Details on this clone: The read gets to within 3 residues of the CDR3 end, and the germline J gene fills in the rest. The J gene is TRBJ1-5, the V gene TRBV19, with D possibly being TRBD1 (6 bases). The germline V and J ends were trimmed by 6 bases and 3 bases, with 12 bases remaining between them. This CDR3 comprises 14 residues. CDR1 is LNHDA, CDR2 SQIVND, per germline (reference sequence). The CDR3: CASRVQGTNQPQHF. Incomplete CDR3 DNA: TGTGCCAGTAGAGTACAGGGTACCAATCAGCCC.

As concerns this clone: Its ends do not fully match the called genes, so a read error is possible. The read stops 3 residues short of the end of the CDR3; the missing end is completed from the germline J gene. V gene TRBV20-1 combines with J gene TRBJ2-3; D is uncertain. The length of the CDR3 is 12 residues. Germline V gene data show CDR1 as DFQATT and CDR2 as SNEGSKA (reference sequence). Here the CDR3 reads CSATLSTDTQYF. The CDR3 bases that were read are TGCAGCGCTACCCTTTCCACAGATACG.